These 13 T cell receptor beta chains were all obtained from the same sample, sequenced in a study of cytomegalovirus exposure and HLA in healthy donors. A multiplex PCR was run with 60 Vbeta primers and 13 Jbeta primers. The data were produced by immunoSEQ multiplex PCR, yet TCRdb's version contains in-frame clones alone and is incomplete. Among under 90,000 clones listed, 70% were seen once. Material for sequencing was PBMCs. The receptors here all came from a woman aged 45-60 years in good health and CMV-seropositive.

This clone was seen at least ten times. This sequence joins TRBV4-1 and TRBJ2-5; TRBD2 matches 15 bases. V lost 3 bases and J lost 2; bases outside the gene matches: 10. The CDR3 length is 19 residues. The germline V gene encodes CDR1 MGHRA and CDR2 YSYEKL. CDR3 DNA: TGCGCCAGCAGCCACCCCGGACTAGCGGGAGGGCCGGGGCAAGAGACCCAGTACTTC. Its protein product is CASSHPGLAGGPGQETQYF.

The chain carries TRBV2 and TRBJ2-2, with 11 bases fitting TRBD1. CDR3 length: 16 amino acids. After removal of 6 bases from V and 5 bases from J, the junction contained 8 bases not matched to a gene. The germline V gene has CDR1 SNHLY and CDR2 FYNNEI. CDR3 nucleotides: TGTGCCAGCAGGGGGGACAGGGGGGAAACGACCGGGGAGCTGTTTTTT. Translating gives CASRGDRGETTGELFF. Combining the CDR3 with reference TRBV2 and TRBJ2-2 gives the whole variable domain EPEVTQTPSHQVTQMGQEVILRCVPISNHLYFYWYRQILGQKVEFLVSFYNNEISEKSEIFDDQFSVERPDGSNFTLKIRSTKLEDSAMYFCASRGDRGETTGELFFGEGSRLTVL.

This clone was counted a few times. This sequence joins TRBV6-1 and TRBJ1-6; no firm D call. The CDR3 extends over 14 amino acids. V was shortened by 1 base and J by 8 bases, with 9 bases between the two germline ends. Per the germline V gene, CDR1 is MNHNS and CDR2 is SASEGT. The CDR3 nucleotides read TGTGCCAGCAGTGAAGGAGCTGATTATTCACCCCTCCACTTT. Amino acid sequence: CASSEGADYSPLHF.

J is TRBJ1-2 and V is TRBV4-3; no reliable D call. Germline loops: CDR1 LGHNA, CDR2 YSLEER. Trimming removed 0 bases from V and 8 bases from J, with 7 bases in between. The CDR3 length is 12 residues. This CDR3 is CASSQDRGGYTF. CDR3 DNA sequence: TGCGCCAGCAGCCAAGATCGGGGAGGCTACACCTTC.

The V call is TRBV11-3, the J call TRBJ2-7, with D perhaps TRBD1 (5 bases). The CDR3 runs to 12 residues. Trimming took off 5 bases at V and 6 bases at J, with 11 bases between the two ends. Per germline, CDR1 SGHNT and CDR2 YENEEA. The CDR3 loop is CASSQNTGEQYF. CDR3 nucleotides: TGTGCCAGCAGCCAGAATACAGGCGAGCAGTACTTC.

The V and J genes are TRBV28 and TRBJ1-4, with D tentatively TRBD1 (6 bases). This CDR3 comprises 15 residues. CDR1 is MDHEN, CDR2 SYDVKM, per germline. The V gene lost 10 bases and the J gene lost 4 bases, with 19 bases spanning the gap. CDR3 region: CATRGTGSDNEKLFF. DNA for the CDR3: TGTGCCACTAGGGGTACAGGGTCTGATAATGAAAAACTGTTTTTT.

This clone was picked up one time. V usage is TRBV6-6 and J usage is TRBJ1-4; 7 nucleotides match TRBD1. Trimming removed 4 bases from V and 6 bases from J; junction bases left unmatched: 11. The germline V gene has CDR1 MNHNY and CDR2 SVGAGI (reference sequence). This CDR3 contains 16 residues. The CDR3 region has the DNA TGTGCCAGCAGTTGGGCCTCACAGGGGAGTGATGAAAAACTGTTTTTT. This translates into CASSWASQGSDEKLFF.

This chain links TRBV27 with TRBJ2-3, with TRBD2 matching 10 bases. The V gene's germline CDR1 is MNHEY and CDR2 SMNVEV (reference sequence). Unmatched junction bases numbered 8, after V lost 4 bases and J lost 10 bases. This CDR3 contains 14 residues. CDR3 residues: CASSSFSAGGSQYF. The DNA of the CDR3 is TGTGCCAGCAGTTCCTTTTCAGCGGGGGGGTCGCAGTATTTT.

The chain recombines TRBV7-9 with TRBJ2-7; D may be TRBD2 (6 bases). The CDR3 runs to 17 residues. The V gene's germline CDR1 is SEHNR and CDR2 FQNEAQ (reference sequence). V was shortened by 5 bases and J by 0 bases, with 20 bases between the two germline ends. The CDR3 DNA is TGTGCCAGCAGCGAAACACTCGGGACTCTACGCTCCTACGAGCAGTACTTC. This sequence encodes CASSETLGTLRSYEQYF.

J is TRBJ2-2 and V is TRBV9; TRBD1 agrees at 8 bases. After removal of 8 bases from V and 4 bases from J, the junction contained 10 bases not matched to a gene. The CDR3 contains 15 residues. Germline-derived CDR1 and CDR2 are SGDLS and YYNGEE. CDR3 in amino acids: CASQSRQGTTGELFF. CDR3 DNA: TGTGCCAGTCAATCGCGACAGGGGACCACCGGGGAGCTGTTTTTT. Variable domain in full (rest from reference TRBV9 and TRBJ2-2): DSGVTQTPKHLITATGQRVTLRCSPRSGDLSVYWYQQSLDQGLQFLIQYYNGEERAKGNILERFSAQQFPDLHSELNLSSLELGDSALYFCASQSRQGTTGELFFGEGSRLTVL.

The CDR3 is CAIRAARNSPLHF. In nucleotides, the CDR3 is TGTGCCATCAGGGCGGCGAGAAATTCACCCCTCCACTTT. The rearrangement uses TRBV10-3 and TRBJ1-6, with unresolved D. This CDR3 is built from 13 residues. CDR1 is ENHRY and CDR2 is SYGVKD in the germline V gene. Trimming took off 6 bases at V and 7 bases at J, with 10 bases between the two ends.

V is TRBV29-1 and J is TRBJ1-4; D ambiguous. The CDR3 is 13 amino acids. Deletions cut 4 bases from V and 5 bases from J, with 11 bases between. Per the germline V gene, CDR1 is SQVTM and CDR2 is ANQGSEA. The CDR3 region is CSVGSAQNEKLFF. The CDR3 nucleotides read TGCAGCGTTGGGTCGGCACAGAATGAAAAACTGTTTTTT. Looking up the rest from reference TRBV29-1 and TRBJ1-4 gives the full variable domain: SAVISQKPSRDICQRGTSLTIQCQVDSQVTMMFWYRQQPGQSLTLIATANQGSEATYESGFVIDKFPISRPNLTFSTLTVSNMSPEDSSIYLCSVGSAQNEKLFFGSGTQLSVL.

The V and J genes are TRBV10-3 and TRBJ2-3; 10 bases fit TRBD1. This CDR3 is 15 amino acids long. Germline assignment: CDR1 ENHRY and CDR2 SYGVKD. With V trimmed by 4 bases and J by 5 bases, 6 bases remained unmatched. CDR3: CAISGGQGLKDTQYF. CDR3 DNA sequence: TGTGCCATCAGTGGGGGACAGGGGTTGAAAGATACGCAGTATTTT.